The T cell receptor (beta chain) described here comes from a study of molecular identifiers for immune sequencing clone quantification. In this sample, this clonotype turned up many times. The CDR3 consists of 12 residues. CDR1 is MDHEN and CDR2 is SYDVKM in the germline V gene. Trimming stripped 5 bases from V and 6 bases from J, with 11 bases between. Previously described methods and listed TCR primers were used for bulk TCR libraries. MiXCR, applied by TCRdb to the PCR reads, yields one record per CDR3 protein. The sample shows more than 450,000 distinct CDR3 sequences, about 26% of them seen only once.

This chain joins TRBV28 and TRBJ2-7; tentatively, D is TRBD2 (5 bases). This TCR was recovered from a human donor in good health. Some libraries in this study had Jurkat cell RNA spiked in. Sequenced input: naive CD8+ T cells from blood, with Jurkat cell RNA spiked in. Indicated subset: FACS-sorted CD8+CD4-CCR7+CD45RA+ naive T cells. The CDR3 is CASSTPGVEQYF. CDR3 DNA sequence: TGTGCCAGCAGTACCCCCGGGGTCGAGCAGTACTTC.